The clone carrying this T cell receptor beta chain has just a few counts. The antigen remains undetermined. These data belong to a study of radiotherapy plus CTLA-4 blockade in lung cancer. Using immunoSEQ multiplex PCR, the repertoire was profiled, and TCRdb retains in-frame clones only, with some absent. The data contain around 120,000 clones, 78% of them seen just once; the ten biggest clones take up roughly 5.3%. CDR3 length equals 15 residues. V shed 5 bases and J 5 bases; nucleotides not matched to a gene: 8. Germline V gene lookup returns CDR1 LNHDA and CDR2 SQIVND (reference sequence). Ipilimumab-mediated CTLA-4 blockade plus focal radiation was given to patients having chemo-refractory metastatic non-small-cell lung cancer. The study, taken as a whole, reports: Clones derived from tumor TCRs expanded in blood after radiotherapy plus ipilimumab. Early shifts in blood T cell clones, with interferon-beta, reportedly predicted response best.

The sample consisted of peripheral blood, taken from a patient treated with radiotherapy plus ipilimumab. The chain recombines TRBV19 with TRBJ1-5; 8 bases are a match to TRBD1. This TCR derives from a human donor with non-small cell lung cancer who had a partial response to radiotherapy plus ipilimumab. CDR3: CASSETGGGYQPQHF. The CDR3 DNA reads TGTGCCAGTAGTGAAACAGGGGGTGGTTATCAGCCCCAGCATTTT.